The present TCR beta chain was sequenced within a study of response to subunit inactivated influenza vaccine. Study-level findings and limits: Only a handful of new T cells, the authors suggested, are recruited with each seasonal influenza vaccination.

V dropped 2 bases and J dropped 4 bases, with 11 bases sitting between them. CDR3 length equals 14 residues. A single record per CDR3 protein comes from TCRdb applying MiXCR to the RT-PCR reads. The sample lists roughly 550,000 distinct CDR3 sequences; less than 25% were seen once. As for this clonotype: The antigen remains undetermined.

This same sample was also taken into another study, of T cells expressing NK-cell markers. That report notes: UMI-tagged 5'RACE template switching yielded the TCR beta cDNA. Sorting was restricted to alpha-beta TCR T cells by an anti-gamma-delta TCR antibody in several experiments. Similarly, these clonotypes led the CD3+CD56-NKG2C+ fraction as well in a few donors.

The sample was CD4+ T cells sorted from PBMCs, taken 11 to 12 days after vaccination. The gene calls are TRBV12-3 or TRBV12-4 and TRBJ1-1; D may be TRBD1 (5 bases). The TCR originated in a man in his forties or fifties who received an inactivated influenza vaccine. For the CDR3, the DNA is TGTGCCAGCAGTTTAAAGACAGAGGGCACTGAAGCTTTCTTT. This sequence encodes CASSLKTEGTEAFF.